The 21 T cell receptor beta chains below all came from one sample that was sequenced in a study of control samples from healthy donors and cancer patients. Assay: immunoSEQ multiplex PCR; the TCRdb copy retains only in-frame clones and omits some. Among tens of thousands of clones listed, about 95% were seen once. Sequencing was performed on blood. The receptor source for this set is a woman aged 30 to 39 in good health.

The chain employs TRBV19 and TRBJ2-5; 10 bases match TRBD1. The trim removed 3 bases at V and 5 bases at J, leaving 12 bases unmatched. Looked up from germline, CDR1 is LNHDA and CDR2 is SQIVND (reference sequence). The CDR3 totals 17 residues. The DNA for the CDR3 is TGTGCCAGTAGTATTGCCTCCGGGACAGGGGCTGGGGAGACCCAGTACTTC. Translated: CASSIASGTGAGETQYF.

V and J are TRBV5-1 and TRBJ2-2; D unclear. V lost 4 bases and J lost 8, with 12 bases in between. Germline lookup yields CDR1 SGHRS and CDR2 YFSETQ. The CDR3 extends over 13 amino acids. The CDR3 spells CASSLSFEGELFF. In DNA, the CDR3 is TGCGCCAGCAGCCTCTCATTTGAGGGGGAGCTGTTTTTT.

This chain joins TRBV3-1 (or the pseudogene TRBV3-2) and TRBJ2-6; TRBD1 might be the D (5 bases). V lost 3 bases, J lost 4 bases, and 16 bases lay in between. The CDR3 consists of 17 residues. Germline CDR1 and CDR2: LGHDT and YNNKEL (reference sequence). The CDR3 coding sequence is TGTGCCAGCAGCCATCCAACAGGTCGACCCGGGGCCAACGTCCTGACTTTC. Amino acid sequence: CASSHPTGRPGANVLTF.

The chain combines TRBV7-3 with TRBJ2-2; the D is unclear. The CDR3 contains 13 residues. V was trimmed by 4 bases and J by 5 bases, leaving 8 bases between them. Germline loops: CDR1 SGHTA, CDR2 FQGTGA. DNA of the CDR3: TGTGCCAGCAGCTCGACCGAGACCGGGGAGCTGTTTTTT. Translated, it gives CASSSTETGELFF. The whole variable domain, filled in from reference TRBV7-3 and TRBJ2-2, reads GAGVSQTPSNKVTEKGKYVELRCDPISGHTALYWYRQSLGQGPEFLIYFQGTGAADDSGLPNDRFFAVRPEGSVSTLKIQRTERGDSAVYLCASSSTETGELFFGEGSRLTVL.

This sequence joins TRBV4-2 and TRBJ1-3; D uncertain. Trimming pared 2 bases from V and 3 bases from J, leaving 8 bases between. The germline CDR1 and CDR2 sequences are LGHNA and YNFKEQ. There are 14 residues in the CDR3. This CDR3 is CASSQRERGNTIYF. For the CDR3, the DNA is TGTGCCAGCAGCCAAAGAGAACGTGGAAACACCATATATTTT.

The gene calls are TRBV19 and TRBJ2-1; TRBD1 matches 7 bases. The CDR3 sequence is 14 residues long. J gave up 3 bases and V 5 bases, and 4 bases lay outside the gene matches. Germline V CDR1 and CDR2: LNHDA, SQIVND (reference sequence). The CDR3 is CASSDREGYNEQFF. In DNA form, the CDR3 reads TGTGCCAGTAGTGACAGGGAAGGCTACAATGAGCAGTTCTTC.

The rearrangement uses TRBV28 and TRBJ1-5; no clear D gene. This CDR3 has 17 amino acids. V gave up 5 bases and J gave up 3 bases, with 20 bases separating them. The germline gives CDR1 MDHEN, CDR2 SYDVKM. As DNA, the CDR3 is TGTGCCAGCAGTGCGTCCGGGGTCAGAGCCTTCAATCAGCCCCAGCATTTT. Translation gives CASSASGVRAFNQPQHF.

This chain links TRBV2 with TRBJ1-3; D uncertain. V was clipped by 7 bases and J by 1 base, with 8 bases between them. There are 13 residues in the CDR3. Germline V gene data show CDR1 as SNHLY and CDR2 as FYNNEI. The CDR3 sequence is CASKKESGNTIYF. The CDR3 nucleotides read TGTGCCAGCAAGAAGGAATCTGGAAACACCATATATTTT.

The gene calls are TRBV11-1 and TRBJ2-3, with unresolved D. From germline, CDR1 is SGHAT and CDR2 FQDESV (reference sequence). The CDR3 covers 12 residues. With 4 bases removed from V and 1 base from J, the gap between germline ends came to 3 bases. The CDR3 nucleotides are TGTGCCAGCAGCTCGCGCACAGATACGCAGTATTTT. Translating it yields CASSSRTDTQYF.

The genes are TRBV7-2 and TRBJ1-1; weak D call: TRBD1 (5 bases). Trimming removed 3 bases from V and 1 base from J, with 9 bases in between. The V gene's germline CDR1 is SGHTA and CDR2 FQGNSA. The CDR3 covers 14 residues. The CDR3 DNA sequence: TGTGCCAGCAGCTTGGGACCGGCGAACACTGAAGCTTTCTTT. Translation gives CASSLGPANTEAFF.

This clone was seen just once. The genes are TRBV7-9 and TRBJ2-1; D possibly corresponds to TRBD1 (6 bases). The germline V and J ends were trimmed by 5 bases and 9 bases, with 11 bases remaining between them. CDR3 length equals 12 residues. Germline V gene data show CDR1 as SEHNR and CDR2 as FQNEAQ (reference sequence). DNA of the CDR3: TGTGCCAGCAGCATCGGGACATTTGAGCAGTTCTTC. As protein: CASSIGTFEQFF.

The V and J genes are TRBV7-3 and TRBJ2-1; 11 positions agree with TRBD2. This CDR3 spans 15 amino acids. Germline V gene lookup returns CDR1 SGHTA and CDR2 FQGTGA. The ends lost 7 bases at V and 6 bases at J; junction bases unmatched: 8. The CDR3 here is CASTATSGGVNEQFF. Here the CDR3 DNA reads TGTGCCAGCACCGCCACTAGCGGGGGTGTCAATGAGCAGTTCTTC.

The rearrangement joins TRBV11-3 to TRBJ1-3, with D tentatively TRBD1 (6 bases). V shed 4 bases and J shed 2 bases, with 9 bases lying between them. CDR1 and CDR2 from the germline V gene are SGHNT and YENEEA. The CDR3 loop spans 14 amino acids. Here the CDR3 reads CASSSGQTGNTIYF. CDR3 nucleotides: TGTGCCAGCAGCTCCGGACAGACTGGAAACACCATATATTTT.

The rearrangement links TRBV5-4 to TRBJ2-5; weak D call: TRBD1 (5 bases). CDR3 length: 14 amino acids. CDR1 SGHNT and CDR2 YYREEE come from the germline V gene (reference sequence). The V end lost 3 bases, the J end lost 5 bases, and 14 bases lay between the germline ends. The DNA of the CDR3 is TGTGCCAGCAGCTCTCGCTCAGGGTCGGAGACCCAGTACTTC. Translation gives CASSSRSGSETQYF.

The chain couples TRBV7-8 to TRBJ2-3; D gene unclear. This CDR3 is 13 amino acids long. Deletions cut 5 bases from V and 6 bases from J, with 12 bases between. Germline values: CDR1 SGHVS, CDR2 FQNEAQ. In DNA form, the CDR3 reads TGTGCCAGCAGCCTAGAGATCGTGGATACGCAGTATTTT. Protein sequence: CASSLEIVDTQYF.

This chain joins TRBV5-1 and TRBJ1-5, with D hard to call. CDR3 length: 15 residues. The V end was cut by 0 bases, the J end by 0 bases, with 7 bases between. Germline V lookup: CDR1 SGHRS, CDR2 YFSETQ. The CDR3 loop reads CASSLGGNSNQPQHF. In DNA form, the CDR3 reads TGCGCCAGCAGCTTGGGTGGGAATAGCAATCAGCCCCAGCATTTT.

This rearrangement joins TRBV7-3 to TRBJ1-1; D is possibly TRBD1 (5 bases). The CDR3 is 14 amino acids. Trimming pared 5 bases from V and 3 bases from J, leaving 13 bases between. Germline lookup yields CDR1 SGHTA and CDR2 FQGTGA. For the CDR3, the DNA is TGTGCCAGCAGCCTTGACTGGGGCGACACTGAAGCTTTCTTT. Its protein product is CASSLDWGDTEAFF.

This sequence joins TRBV24-1 and TRBJ1-2, with 10 bases that match TRBD1. Germline V lookup: CDR1 KGHDR, CDR2 SFDVKD. There are 17 residues in the CDR3. V lost 5 bases to trimming and J lost 4 bases; unmatched junction nucleotides: 12. CDR3 region: CATSARGGQGLAYGYTF. Written as DNA, the CDR3 is TGTGCCACCAGTGCCAGGGGGGGACAGGGGCTAGCCTATGGCTACACCTTC.

The chain combines TRBV6-5 with TRBJ1-1, with D possibly TRBD1 on 6 matching bases. The length of the CDR3 is 14 residues. Germline CDR1 is MNHEY and CDR2 is SVGAGI. V gave up 6 bases and J gave up 1 base, with 12 bases separating them. Here the CDR3 reads CASSSGTPNTEAFF. DNA of the CDR3: TGTGCCAGCAGCTCCGGGACACCGAACACTGAAGCTTTCTTT.

The chain recombines TRBV7-8 with TRBJ2-5, with D tentatively TRBD2 (7 bases). Germline V gene lookup returns CDR1 SGHVS and CDR2 FQNEAQ. Trimming left V 0 bases short and J 2 bases short, with 16 bases between. This CDR3 region has 17 residues. In nucleotides, the CDR3 is TGTGCCAGCAGCTTAGCGCTCCGGGGGGCAGCTCAAGAGACCCAGTACTTC. Translated: CASSLALRGAAQETQYF.

This chain joins TRBV6-5 and TRBJ2-2, with D tentatively TRBD1 or TRBD2 (6 bases each). Looked up from germline, CDR1 is MNHEY and CDR2 is SVGAGI. Trimming shortened V by 7 bases and J by 3 bases, and 15 bases separated the two germline ends. The CDR3 runs to 15 residues. The chain's CDR3 is CASIARGADTGELFF. Written as DNA, the CDR3 is TGTGCCAGCATTGCAAGGGGGGCCGACACCGGGGAGCTGTTTTTT.